Listed below are T cell receptor beta chains from one sample, sequenced in a study of cytomegalovirus exposure and HLA in healthy donors. The data were produced by immunoSEQ multiplex PCR, yet TCRdb's version contains in-frame clones alone and is incomplete. The sample lists approximately 130,000 clones; approximately 86% were seen once. Sample: PBMCs. These TCRs come from a boy aged 5-17 years in good health and CMV-seronegative. Both conserved end residues are part of each CDR3. A D gene is named only where the DNA matches it firmly. Size tells how often a clone was seen (once, few, many) or the class of an expanded clone, and some rows leave it out.

J	V	size	D	CDR3	DNA
TRBJ1-5	TRBV4-1	NA	TRBD1	CASSQDSGGNQPQHF	TGCGCCAGCAGCCAAGATTCAGGGGGAAATCAGCCCCAGCATTTT
TRBJ2-5	TRBV5-8	NA	NA	CASSYGFIQETQYF	TGTGCCAGCAGCTATGGCTTCATCCAAGAGACCCAGTACTTC
TRBJ1-2	TRBV5-6	NA	NA	CASSSLGGDPGGYGYTF	TGTGCCAGCAGTTCTCTGGGCGGGGATCCCGGGGGCTATGGCTACACCTTC
TRBJ1-1	TRBV19	NA	NA	CASSIGFRGGYTEAFF	TGTGCCAGTAGTATCGGTTTTCGGGGGGGATATACTGAAGCTTTCTTT
TRBJ2-1	TRBV19	NA	NA	CASSIDRAGGYNEQFF	TGTGCCAGTAGTATAGATCGGGCAGGGGGGTACAATGAGCAGTTCTTC
TRBJ1-6	TRBV30	NA	TRBD1	CAWSPDRGNSPLHF	TGTGCCTGGAGTCCCGACAGGGGTAATTCACCCCTCCACTTT
TRBJ2-2	TRBV13	NA	TRBD2	CASSLGTGGNTGELFF	TGTGCCAGCAGCTTAGGCACGGGAGGCAACACCGGGGAGCTGTTTTTT
TRBJ1-2	TRBV27	once	TRBD1	CAGSSTQGVANYGYTF	TGTGCCGGATCATCGACACAGGGGGTAGCTAACTATGGCTACACCTTC
TRBJ1-4	TRBV4-2	NA	NA	CASSPPTGGIQKLFF	TGTGCCAGCAGCCCCCCGACCGGCGGTATCCAAAAACTGTTTTTT
TRBJ2-7	TRBV4-3	once	TRBD2	CASSQLAGVVVYEQYF	TGCGCCAGCAGCCAATTAGCGGGAGTTGTGGTTTACGAGCAGTACTTC
TRBJ1-1	TRBV19	once	NA	CASSKATGLEAFF	TGTGCCAGTAGTAAAGCTACAGGGCTTGAAGCTTTCTTT
TRBJ2-3	TRBV7-2	NA	NA	CASSVIGISTDTQYF	TGTGCCAGCAGCGTCATTGGCATTAGCACAGATACGCAGTATTTT
TRBJ2-1	TRBV7-3	NA	NA	CASSLDGGSYNEQFF	TGTGCCAGCAGCTTAGACGGGGGCTCCTACAATGAGCAGTTCTTC
TRBJ1-1	TRBV5-6	NA	NA	CASSRDTKAEAFF	TGTGCCAGCAGTCGGGACACGAAAGCGGAAGCTTTCTTT
TRBJ2-3	TRBV7-9	NA	NA	CASSSPVGPQDTQYF	TGTGCCAGCAGCTCCCCCGTTGGTCCACAAGATACGCAGTATTTT
TRBJ2-7	TRBV7-3	NA	NA	CASSEDSSYEQYF	TGTGCCAGCAGCGAGGACAGTTCCTACGAGCAGTACTTC
TRBJ2-1	TRBV5-6	NA	NA	CASSYPAGTDTVNEQFF	TGTGCCAGCAGCTATCCTGCGGGGACGGATACAGTTAATGAGCAGTTCTTC
TRBJ2-1	TRBV7-3	NA	TRBD2	CASSLIGGLAGGPGNNEQFF	TGTGCCAGCAGCTTAATCGGAGGACTAGCGGGAGGGCCGGGCAACAATGAGCAGTTCTTC
TRBJ2-7	TRBV11-2	NA	TRBD2	CASSLSRLAGGSYEQYF	TGTGCCAGCAGCCTCTCACGACTAGCGGGAGGATCCTACGAGCAGTACTTC
TRBJ1-2	TRBV30	once	NA	CAWSAGGVVYYGYTF	TGTGCCTGGAGTGCGGGGGGGGTGGTTTACTATGGCTACACCTTC
TRBJ2-5	TRBV5-4	NA	TRBD2	CASSLKVGGETQYF	TGTGCCAGCAGCTTGAAGGTGGGGGGGGAGACCCAGTACTTC
TRBJ2-5	TRBV27	once	TRBD2	CASSLETSGGAQYF	TGTGCCAGCAGTTTAGAGACTAGCGGGGGGGCCCAGTACTTC
TRBJ2-7	TRBV4-1	NA	TRBD2	CASSQKGTNFYEQYF	TGCGCCAGCAGCCAAAAGGGGACTAACTTCTACGAGCAGTACTTC
TRBJ2-2	TRBV11-2	once	NA	CASSLEGAVTGELFF	TGTGCCAGCAGCTTAGAAGGGGCGGTCACCGGGGAGCTGTTTTTT
TRBJ2-2	TRBV6-5	NA	TRBD1	CASGTARYTGELFF	TGTGCCAGTGGGACAGCGCGTTACACCGGGGAGCTGTTTTTT
TRBJ2-7	TRBV4-3	NA	NA	CASSQDQGFTYEQYF	TGCGCCAGCAGCCAAGATCAGGGTTTCACCTACGAGCAGTACTTC
TRBJ1-6	TRBV6-5	NA	NA	CASSYSTAYNSPLHF	TGTGCCAGCAGTTACTCCACAGCCTATAATTCACCCCTCCACTTT